Sequencing of this T cell receptor beta chain was carried out in a study of T cell repertoires in cytomegalovirus infection. The overall study: Through public TCR beta signatures, both CMV infection and matching HLA type were indicated.

Whole-study findings and limits: Clonotypes of TCR beta that were HLA-C-restricted and CMV-specific dominated the ex vivo response. Summed frequency of shared TCR beta families picked out CMV carriers who also had the relevant HLA.

TCRdb recomputed calls from the reads with MiXCR, one row per CDR3 protein. The profile covers around 300,000 distinct CDR3 sequences, with roughly a quarter appearing a single time and more than 11% taken by the ten largest. The table lists this clonotype with many counts. What it binds is unknown. Trimming pared 6 bases from V and 1 base from J, leaving 8 bases between. The germline V gene encodes CDR1 MNHNS and CDR2 SASEGT. This CDR3 is 13 amino acids long. Sequenced sample: PBMCs. This chain joins TRBV6-1 and TRBJ2-3, with D possibly TRBD1 on 5 matching bases. The TCR sequence derives from a human donor in good health (CMV status not recorded). Some clones in this sample may be carry-over from other donors' samples. This chain's CDR3 is CASRGPGTDTQYF. CDR3 sequence (DNA): TGTGCCAGCAGGGGGCCGGGCACAGATACGCAGTATTTT.